A selection of T cell receptor beta chains follows, all from one sample in a study of blood T cell repertoires in COVID-19. TCRdb's copy holds only in-frame clones and misses some; the assay was immunoSEQ multiplex PCR. Among 140,000 or so clones listed, roughly four fifths were seen once. Sequenced sample: peripheral blood. Receptors originate from a woman older than 75 with acute or convalescent COVID-19. Each CDR3 is given with its conserved first and last residue. Each record gives: D gene, J gene, V gene, CDR3 length, clone size, CDR3 protein, CDR3 DNA. A D gene is named only where the DNA matches it firmly. A row's size may be missing; if present it is once, few, many or a size class.

>-|TRBJ1-4|TRBV19|14|-
CATMFMGGDEKLFF
TGTGCCACCATGTTTATGGGAGGCGATGAAAAACTGTTTTTT
>-|TRBJ2-7|TRBV2|14|-
CASRKGTGVLRQYF
TGTGCCAGCCGGAAGGGGACGGGAGTCTTGAGGCAGTACTTC
>-|TRBJ2-6|TRBV6-2/TRBV6-3|17|-
CASSYLGLYSGANVLTF
TGTGCCAGCAGTTACTTGGGGCTGTACTCTGGGGCCAACGTCCTGACTTTC
>-|TRBJ2-5|TRBV5-6|13|-
CASSLYSQETQYF
TGTGCCAGCAGCTTGTACAGCCAAGAGACCCAGTACTTC
>-|TRBJ1-6|TRBV3-1/TRBV3-2|16|-
CASSLGRVVHNSPLHF
TGTGCCAGCAGCCTGGGCAGGGTGGTCCATAATTCACCCCTCCACTTT
>-|TRBJ2-3|TRBV5-6|13|-
CASSLWQGDTQYF
TGTGCCAGCAGCTTGTGGCAGGGAGATACGCAGTATTTT
>-|TRBJ2-3|TRBV7-9|11|-
CASSRRDTQYF
TGTGCCAGCAGCCGCAGGGATACGCAGTATTTT
>TRBD2|TRBJ2-1|TRBV5-1|14|few
CASSLLAGENEQFF
TGCGCCAGCAGCTTGTTAGCGGGAGAAAATGAGCAGTTCTTC
>-|TRBJ1-1|TRBV9|13|-
CASSVYGNTEAFF
TGTGCCAGCAGCGTATACGGGAACACTGAAGCTTTCTTT
>TRBD1|TRBJ2-7|TRBV27|20|-
CASSQEQGTGGRTLPYEQYF
TGTGCCAGCAGTCAAGAGCAGGGGACAGGGGGCAGGACCCTCCCCTACGAGCAGTACTTC
>-|TRBJ1-3|TRBV18|14|-
CASSPQDSGNTIYF
TGTGCCAGCTCACCCCAGGACTCTGGAAACACCATATATTTT
>TRBD1|TRBJ2-5|TRBV5-4|17|-
CASSYFTGGLKNETQYF
TGTGCCAGCAGCTATTTCACAGGGGGGCTAAAGAATGAGACCCAGTACTTC
>TRBD2|TRBJ2-2|TRBV5-1|16|-
CASSTGTSGSYGELFF
TGCGCCAGCAGCACGGGGACTAGCGGGAGCTACGGGGAGCTGTTTTTT
>TRBD2|TRBJ2-4|TRBV9|21|-
CASSVEGGTSGRAGAKNIQYF
TGTGCCAGCAGCGTAGAGGGCGGCACTAGCGGGAGGGCCGGTGCCAAAAACATTCAGTACTTC
>TRBD2|TRBJ2-5|TRBV19|15|few
CASSGLAGTPETQYF
TGTGCCAGTAGTGGTCTAGCGGGGACTCCGGAGACCCAGTACTTC
>TRBD1|TRBJ1-4|TRBV7-2|15|-
CASSSDRGFTEKLFF
TGTGCCAGCAGCTCAGACAGGGGATTTACTGAAAAACTGTTTTTT
>-|TRBJ2-3|TRBV6-5|12|-
CASKPSTDTQYF
TGTGCCAGCAAGCCCAGCACAGATACGCAGTATTTT
>TRBD2|TRBJ2-3|TRBV24-1|16|-
CATSDSRGSSTDTQYF
TGTGCCACCAGTGATTCGCGGGGGAGTAGCACAGATACGCAGTATTTT
>TRBD2|TRBJ2-2|TRBV2|15|-
CASRPSGANTGELFF
TGTGCCAGCAGACCTAGCGGGGCGAACACCGGGGAGCTGTTTTTT
>TRBD1|TRBJ2-1|TRBV4-1|16|-
CASSPRAGQGYNEQFF
TGCGCCAGCAGCCCCAGGGCAGGACAGGGGTACAATGAGCAGTTCTTC
>-|TRBJ2-4|TRBV19|17|-
CASSIVRGLGAKNIQYF
TGTGCCAGTAGTATAGTCAGGGGATTGGGAGCCAAAAACATTCAGTACTTC
>-|TRBJ2-5|TRBV7-2|13|-
CASSGIVQETQYF
TGTGCCAGCTCCGGTATAGTCCAAGAGACCCAGTACTTC
>-|TRBJ2-7|TRBV18|17|-
CASSPEDRPAYSYEQYF
TGTGCCAGCTCACCGGAAGACAGGCCCGCCTATTCCTACGAGCAGTACTTC
>-|TRBJ1-2|TRBV18|13|-
CASSGRDGGGYTF
TGTGCCAGCTCAGGCCGGGACGGGGGTGGCTACACCTTC
>-|TRBJ1-4|TRBV3-1/TRBV3-2|13|-
CASSQNENEKLFF
TGTGCCAGCAGTCAAAACGAGAATGAAAAACTGTTTTTT
>TRBD1|TRBJ1-5|TRBV6-5|14|-
CASIMGQGVQPQHF
TGTGCCAGCATCATGGGACAGGGAGTCCAGCCCCAGCATTTT
>-|TRBJ2-2|TRBV19|14|-
CASSIGGHTGELFF
TGTGCCAGTAGTATCGGTGGGCACACCGGGGAGCTGTTTTTT
>-|TRBJ2-5|TRBV5-1|14|-
CASSFQGLGETQYF
TGCGCCAGCAGCTTCCAGGGCTTGGGCGAGACCCAGTACTTC
>-|TRBJ2-2|TRBV5-4|15|-
CASSLPSGNTGELFF
TGTGCCAGCAGCTTGCCCAGCGGGAACACCGGGGAGCTGTTTTTT
>TRBD2|TRBJ2-2|TRBV5-1|19|-
CASSLPGLAGEFGTGELFF
TGCGCCAGCAGCTTGCCCGGACTAGCGGGGGAGTTTGGAACCGGGGAGCTGTTTTTT
>-|TRBJ1-2|TRBV27|15|-
CASSLGKTEIYGYTF
TGTGCCAGCAGCTTAGGGAAGACAGAAATCTATGGCTACACCTTC
>TRBD2|TRBJ2-5|TRBV3-1/TRBV3-2|15|-
CASSQGTSGVGTQYF
TGTGCCAGCAGCCAAGGGACTAGCGGGGTAGGGACCCAGTACTTC
>-|TRBJ2-2|TRBV2|16|-
CASSVPAERDTGELFF
TGTGCCAGCAGTGTTCCAGCGGAGCGTGACACCGGGGAGCTGTTTTTT
>TRBD2|TRBJ2-7|TRBV5-1|15|-
CASSLEVAGIYEQYF
TGCGCCAGCAGCTTGGAGGTAGCGGGAATCTACGAGCAGTACTTC
>-|TRBJ2-7|TRBV19|13|-
CASSMEGRYEQYF
TGTGCCAGTAGTATGGAGGGGCGGTACGAGCAGTACTTC
>TRBD1|TRBJ1-2|TRBV5-8|16|-
CASSFGTGPPSYGYTF
TGTGCCAGCAGCTTCGGGACAGGGCCTCCGTCCTATGGCTACACCTTC
>-|TRBJ2-7|TRBV3-1/TRBV3-2|15|-
CASSQGRTPSYEQYF
TGTGCCAGCAGCCAAGGGAGGACGCCCTCCTACGAGCAGTACTTC
>-|TRBJ1-4|TRBV7-8|13|few
CASRPPGDEKLFF
TGTGCCAGCAGGCCCCCAGGGGATGAAAAACTGTTTTTT
>-|TRBJ1-2|TRBV5-4|13|-
CASSFGADYGYTF
TGTGCCAGCAGCTTTGGGGCGGACTATGGCTACACCTTC
>-|TRBJ2-7|TRBV11-3|13|-
CASSLVWGLEQYF
TGTGCCAGCAGCTTAGTATGGGGGCTCGAGCAGTACTTC
>-|TRBJ1-1|TRBV10-3|15|-
CAISESFDSLTKAFF
TGTGCCATCAGTGAGTCCTTTGACAGCCTAACAAAAGCTTTCTTT
>-|TRBJ2-7|TRBV10-3|13|-
CAISVPGTTEFHF
TGTGCCATCAGTGTCCCCGGGACAACGGAATTTCACTTC
>-|TRBJ2-4|TRBV18|15|-
CASSRHRDYKNIQYF
TGTGCCAGCTCACGCCACAGGGATTACAAAAACATTCAGTACTTC
>TRBD1|TRBJ1-5|TRBV19|15|-
CASSMLQGANQPQHF
TGTGCCAGTAGTATGTTGCAGGGGGCTAATCAGCCCCAGCATTTT
>-|TRBJ1-3|TRBV5-1|14|few
CASSLGDTGNTIYF
TGCGCCAGCAGCTTGGGGGACACTGGAAACACCATATATTTT